Shown below are 15 T cell receptor beta chains from a single sample sequenced in a study of shared clonotypes between healthy human individuals. The assay was immunoSEQ multiplex PCR, and TCRdb's table has in-frame clones only and misses some. The table records 470,000 or so clones, almost 80% of them present only once. Specimen: PBMCs. The origin of the receptors is a woman between 40 and 50 years old in good health. Some clones in this sample may be carry-over from other donors' samples.

Comment on this clone: Other DNA sequences in the same sample also yield this CDR3. This chain links TRBV7-2 with TRBJ1-1, with a possible D match to TRBD1 (6 bases). The germline CDR1 and CDR2 sequences are SGHTA and FQGNSA. V was trimmed by 2 bases and J by 1 base, leaving 8 bases between them. The CDR3 spans 14 residues. The CDR3 is CASSLTQGNTEAFF. In nucleotides, the CDR3 is TGTGCCAGCAGCTTAACACAGGGGAACACTGAAGCTTTCTTT. Drawing the rest from reference TRBV7-2 and TRBJ1-1, the complete variable domain is GAGVSQSPSNKVTEKGKDVELRCDPISGHTALYWYRQSLGQGLEFLIYFQGNSAPDKSGLPSDRFSAERTGGSVSTLTIQRTQQEDSAVYLCASSLTQGNTEAFFGQGTRLTVV.

The V gene is TRBV10-1, the J gene TRBJ2-1, with 13 positions matching TRBD2. V was pared by 6 bases and J by 8 bases, with 1 base of the junction left unmatched. Germline-derived CDR1 and CDR2 are WNHNN and SYGVQD (reference sequence). The CDR3 has 13 residues. The CDR3 spells CASSTSGRDEQFF. CDR3 nucleotide sequence: TGCGCCAGCAGCACTAGCGGGAGGGATGAGCAGTTCTTC.

The rearrangement uses TRBV23-1 and TRBJ2-7; D may be TRBD1 (6 bases). TRBV23-1 is reported as an ORF; its role is uncertain. The CDR3 sequence is 15 residues long. V was shortened by 2 bases and J by 4 bases, with 15 bases between the two germline ends. Here the CDR3 DNA reads TGCGCCAGCAGTCAAAAGGGTTTTCAGGGGTACGAGCAGTACTTC. Protein product: CASSQKGFQGYEQYF.

This clone was detected ten times or more. The V call is TRBV9, the J call TRBJ2-2, with TRBD2 matching over 8 bases. Per the germline V gene, CDR1 is SGDLS and CDR2 is YYNGEE. The V segment lost 4 bases and the J segment 7 bases; nucleotides outside the gene matches: 12. CDR3 length: 16 amino acids. CDR3 DNA: TGTGCCAGCAGCCCCCCGGGGGGGGCGGGGAACGGGGAGCTGTTTTTT. This sequence encodes CASSPPGGAGNGELFF.

This clone was detected only a few times. V is TRBV2 and J is TRBJ1-1; no definite D call. The CDR3 length is 10 residues. Trimming removed 2 bases from V and 11 bases from J, with 6 bases in between. The germline CDR1 and CDR2 sequences are SNHLY and FYNNEI. CDR3 amino acids: CASSERTAFF. The CDR3 DNA reads TGTGCCAGCAGTGAAAGGACCGCTTTCTTT.

This sequence joins TRBV11-2 and TRBJ2-2; D not certain. Germline CDR1 is SGHAT and CDR2 is FQNNGV. The length of the CDR3 is 14 residues. Deletions cut 5 bases from V and 4 bases from J, with 11 bases between. CDR3 DNA sequence: TGTGCCAGCAGCGCATCCCCCAGCACCGGGGAGCTGTTTTTT. Protein product: CASSASPSTGELFF.

On this clone: A read error is likely here: a far larger clone is one base away. The rearrangement links TRBV5-1 to TRBJ1-1; D possibly corresponds to TRBD1 (5 bases). Trimming took off 4 bases at V and 2 bases at J, with 18 bases between the two ends. Germline V gives CDR1 SGHRS, CDR2 YFSETQ. This CDR3 is built from 16 residues. CDR3 nucleotides: TGCGCCAGCAGCCGAGTATCGGGACCGAGAAACACTGAAGCTTTCTTT. This gives the protein CASSRVSGPRNTEAFF.

The chain has TRBV2 and TRBJ2-7; TRBD2 matches 8 bases. CDR3 length: 16 residues. V dropped 0 bases and J dropped 3; count of bases not matched to a gene: 7. CDR1 is SNHLY and CDR2 is FYNNEI in the germline V gene. CDR3 in amino acids: CASSEAWAGGLYEQYF. The CDR3 DNA reads TGTGCCAGCAGTGAAGCCTGGGCGGGAGGTCTCTACGAGCAGTACTTC.

The chain recombines TRBV7-3 with TRBJ2-1; D is possibly TRBD1 or TRBD2 (5 bases each). Per germline, CDR1 SGHTA and CDR2 FQGTGA. The CDR3 runs to 15 residues. The V and J ends lost 5 bases and 8 bases respectively, with 19 bases between them. This chain's CDR3 is CASSDQGGRGDEQFF. The CDR3 region has the DNA TGTGCCAGCAGCGACCAGGGCGGAAGGGGAGATGAGCAGTTCTTC.

The chain carries TRBV27 and TRBJ1-5, with TRBD1 matching over 9 bases. Per the germline V gene, CDR1 is MNHEY and CDR2 is SMNVEV (reference sequence). The J segment lost 7 bases and the V segment lost 6 bases, leaving 7 bases of the junction unmatched. This CDR3 is built from 14 residues. The CDR3 DNA follows: TGTGCCAGCAGGGACACAGGGGGCGGACAGCCCCAGCATTTT. It is translated as CASRDTGGGQPQHF.

For the CDR3, the DNA is TGTGCCAGCAGTGAAGTGGAGCCTCTCCCTTATGGCTACACCTTC. This gives the protein CASSEVEPLPYGYTF. The chain links TRBV6-1 to TRBJ1-2; no firm D call. V was trimmed by 1 base and J by 5 bases, leaving 14 bases between them. The CDR3 consists of 15 residues. CDR1 is MNHNS, CDR2 SASEGT, per germline.

The chain employs TRBV2 and TRBJ2-4; tentative D call: TRBD2 (5 bases). The CDR3 length is 17 residues. Germline CDR1 and CDR2: SNHLY and FYNNEI. Trimming stripped 8 bases from V and 0 bases from J, with 20 bases between. CDR3 sequence reads: CASLFGGSLVAKNIQYF. CDR3 bases: TGTGCCAGCCTGTTTGGAGGTAGCCTCGTAGCCAAAAACATTCAGTACTTC.

This rearrangement joins TRBV18 to TRBJ2-3; D is possibly TRBD1 or TRBD2 (5 bases each). The CDR3 is 17 amino acids. Germline V gene data show CDR1 as KGHSH and CDR2 as LQKENI. Deletions cut 3 bases from V and 2 bases from J, with 18 bases between. DNA for the CDR3: TGTGCCAGCTCACCTCAGAGGTTCGGGACGGACACAGATACGCAGTATTTT. Translating it yields CASSPQRFGTDTDTQYF.

CDR3 loop: CASSLALAGSGELFF. The CDR3 nucleotides are TGTGCCAGCAGCTTGGCACTAGCGGGTTCCGGGGAGCTGTTTTTT. The chain recombines TRBV11-3 with TRBJ2-2; 9 positions match TRBD2. Per the germline V gene, CDR1 is SGHNT and CDR2 is YENEEA. V was clipped by 3 bases and J by 6 bases; unmatched bases: 5. This CDR3 spans 15 amino acids.

V usage is TRBV5-6 and J usage is TRBJ1-4; the D gene is possibly TRBD1 (6 bases). The CDR3 is 18 residues long. From germline, CDR1 is SGHDT and CDR2 YYEEEE. V dropped 4 bases and J dropped 7 bases, with 26 bases sitting between them. The CDR3 DNA is TGTGCCAGCAGCCAGAGGGGGATCTTCCCGGAAAGGAGTGAAAAACTGTTTTTT. The encoded protein is CASSQRGIFPERSEKLFF.